These 21 T cell receptor beta chains were sequenced from one sample in a study of neurological immune-mediated disorders. TCRdb independently ran MiXCR on the 5' RACE reads; one entry per CDR3 protein. The sample has tens of thousands of distinct CDR3 sequences; around 4.8% are singletons. The material sequenced was CD4+ T cells from blood. The receptors here all came from a man in his late teens or twenties in good health.

This clonotype was counted at least ten times. The chain carries TRBV7-2 and TRBJ2-3, with 8 nucleotides matching TRBD1. V shed 0 bases, J shed 4 bases, and the junction held 3 bases outside the gene matches. The CDR3 sequence is 15 residues long. Germline CDR1 and CDR2: SGHTA and FQGNSA. The CDR3 reads CASSLAGQEADTQYF. In DNA form, the CDR3 reads TGTGCCAGCAGCTTAGCGGGACAGGAGGCAGATACGCAGTATTTT.

This clonotype has ten or more counts. This chain links TRBV12-3 or TRBV12-4 with TRBJ1-5; D is uncertain. The CDR3 contains 12 residues. The V end was cut by 7 bases, the J end by 5 bases, with 9 bases between. The CDR3 here is CASNWGDQPQHF. CDR3 DNA sequence: TGTGCCAGCAACTGGGGAGATCAGCCCCAGCATTTT.

This clonotype showed up many times. CDR3 sequence: CASSQWTGLNQPQHF. The CDR3 DNA reads as TGCGCCAGCAGCCAGTGGACCGGGCTTAATCAGCCCCAGCATTTT. The genes are TRBV5-1 and TRBJ1-5; D is unresolved. The CDR3 has 15 amino acids. Between the trimmed V and J ends, which lost 4 bases and 4 bases, there was a span of 15 bases. CDR1 SGHRS and CDR2 YFSETQ come from the germline V gene. Full variable domain (rest looked up from reference TRBV5-1 and TRBJ1-5): KAGVTQTPRYLIKTRGQQVTLSCSPISGHRSVSWYQQTPGQGLQFLFEYFSETQRNKGNFPGRFSGRQFSNSRSEMNVSTLELGDSALYLCASSQWTGLNQPQHFGDGTRLSIL.

This clonotype occurred many times. The chain links TRBV9 to TRBJ2-7, with TRBD1 matching 7 bases. Germline trimming cut 6 bases from V and 11 bases from J; bases unmatched to any gene: 2. From germline, CDR1 is SGDLS and CDR2 YYNGEE. The CDR3 runs 9 residues. The CDR3 sequence is CASTQGEYF. DNA of the CDR3: TGTGCCAGCACCCAGGGGGAGTACTTC. Full variable domain (remainder filled in from reference TRBV9 and TRBJ2-7): DSGVTQTPKHLITATGQRVTLRCSPRSGDLSVYWYQQSLDQGLQFLIQYYNGEERAKGNILERFSAQQFPDLHSELNLSSLELGDSALYFCASTQGEYFGPGTRLTVT.

This clonotype has ten or more counts. V is TRBV5-1 and J is TRBJ2-7; D call uncertain. V was trimmed by 0 bases and J by 7 bases, leaving 14 bases between them. The CDR3 has 14 residues. Germline loops: CDR1 SGHRS, CDR2 YFSETQ. The DNA of the CDR3 is TGCGCCAGCAGCTTGGCCGCCCCCGGCGGAGAGCAGTACTTC. This codes for CASSLAAPGGEQYF. Supplemented by reference TRBV5-1 and TRBJ2-7, the full variable domain reads KAGVTQTPRYLIKTRGQQVTLSCSPISGHRSVSWYQQTPGQGLQFLFEYFSETQRNKGNFPGRFSGRQFSNSRSEMNVSTLELGDSALYLCASSLAAPGGEQYFGPGTRLTVT.

This clonotype has a count of ten or more. The chain combines TRBV11-2 with TRBJ2-1; D is unresolved. The CDR3 is made up of 14 amino acids. Germline lookup yields CDR1 SGHAT and CDR2 FQNNGV. Trimming shortened V by 6 bases and J by 3 bases, and 12 bases separated the two germline ends. CDR3 bases: TGTGCCAGCAGTTCCCCAGGTAGCTACAATGAGCAGTTCTTC. Its protein is CASSSPGSYNEQFF. The full variable domain, its missing parts supplied by reference TRBV11-2 and TRBJ2-1, is EAGVAQSPRYKIIEKRQSVAFWCNPISGHATLYWYQQILGQGPKLLIQFQNNGVVDDSQLPKDRFSAERLKGVDSTLKIQPAKLEDSAVYLCASSSPGSYNEQFFGPGTRLTVL.

This clonotype has at least ten counts. This chain links TRBV20-1 with TRBJ1-2, with 8 nucleotides matching TRBD1. Germline V gene sequence: CDR1 DFQATT, CDR2 SNEGSKA (reference sequence). CDR3 length: 12 residues. The junction had 4 bases not matched to a gene; V was cut back by 6 bases and J by 4 bases. CDR3 sequence: CSAMGQVYGYTF. The CDR3 DNA reads TGCAGTGCAATGGGACAGGTCTATGGCTACACCTTC.

This clonotype was detected ten times or more. The CDR3 DNA is TGTGCCAGCAGTTTTCAGCGGGGGGGCCGAGAGCAGTTCTTC. It translates to CASSFQRGGREQFF. This chain connects TRBV12-3 or TRBV12-4 to TRBJ2-1; 10 bases are a match to TRBD2. The CDR3 runs to 14 residues. The V gene end was trimmed by 3 bases and the J gene end by 10 bases; junction bases not matched to a gene: 6.

This clonotype was seen ten or more times. The chain links TRBV29-1 to TRBJ2-3, with D perhaps given as TRBD1 or TRBD2 (5 bases each). This CDR3 is 14 amino acids long. CDR1 and CDR2 from the germline V gene are SQVTM and ANQGSEA. Trimming removed 4 bases from V and 2 bases from J, with 13 bases in between. CDR3 in DNA: TGCAGCGTTGGAGTCGGGACCACCACAGATACGCAGTATTTT. Translating gives CSVGVGTTTDTQYF.

This clonotype has just a few counts. The chain is built from TRBV6-5 and TRBJ1-3; the D is unclear. In germline, CDR1 is MNHEY, CDR2 SVGAGI. V was clipped by 5 bases and J by 0 bases, with 14 bases between them. This CDR3 has 16 residues. CDR3 bases: TGTGCCAGCAGTCCGCTCAGTGCAAGCTCTGGAAACACCATATATTTT. Translated: CASSPLSASSGNTIYF.

This sequence joins TRBV4-2 and TRBJ2-2, with D unresolved. The CDR3 covers 14 residues. The V gene's germline CDR1 is LGHNA and CDR2 YNFKEQ. Trimming cost V 0 bases and J 5 bases, with 7 bases left between them. CDR3 amino acids: CASSQEPRTGELFF. CDR3 coding DNA: TGTGCCAGCAGCCAAGAGCCAAGAACCGGGGAGCTGTTTTTT.

This clonotype was seen ten or more times. This chain connects TRBV5-1 to TRBJ2-3; 13 positions match TRBD2. The V and J ends lost 3 bases and 3 bases, in that order; junction bases with no gene match: 1. CDR1 SGHRS and CDR2 YFSETQ come from the germline V gene. This CDR3 is built from 15 residues. The CDR3 region is CASSSLAGGTDTQYF. CDR3 sequence (DNA): TGCGCCAGCAGCTCACTAGCGGGGGGGACAGATACGCAGTATTTT.

Ten or more counts support this clonotype. CDR3 sequence: CASSFGGDYGYTF. The CDR3 DNA reads TGCGCCAGCAGCTTCGGAGGGGACTATGGCTACACCTTC. The chain joins TRBV5-1 to TRBJ1-2, with D possibly matching TRBD1 (5 bases). The CDR3 is made up of 13 amino acids. Germline CDR1 and CDR2: SGHRS and YFSETQ. The V end lost 2 bases, the J end lost 3 bases, and 8 bases lay between the germline ends.

This clonotype counts as medium-sized. V gene TRBV5-1 combines with J gene TRBJ2-7; D is uncertain. V was shortened by 2 bases and J by 3 bases, with 6 bases between the two germline ends. Germline V gene sequence: CDR1 SGHRS, CDR2 YFSETQ. This CDR3 has 12 amino acids. The CDR3 nucleotides are TGCGCCAGCAGCTTAGGCGGCTACGAGCAGTACTTC. It yields the protein CASSLGGYEQYF.

This clonotype was counted at least ten times. V and J are TRBV20-1 and TRBJ1-1; D call uncertain. The CDR3 sequence is 14 residues long. V was pared by 1 base and J by 3 bases, with 12 bases between. In germline, CDR1 is DFQATT, CDR2 SNEGSKA (reference sequence). The chain's CDR3 is CSARVSLQDTEAFF. The CDR3 region has the DNA TGCAGTGCTAGAGTTTCCTTGCAGGACACTGAAGCTTTCTTT.

This clonotype occurred many times. This rearrangement joins TRBV7-2 to TRBJ2-3; the D gene is possibly TRBD2 (6 bases). V lost 2 bases and J lost 0, with 9 bases in between. This CDR3 has 15 amino acids. Germline CDR1 SGHTA, CDR2 FQGNSA. This chain's CDR3 is CASSLWGTSTDTQYF. CDR3 coding DNA: TGTGCCAGCAGCTTATGGGGGACTAGCACAGATACGCAGTATTTT.

This clonotype showed up many times. V usage is TRBV6-5 and J usage is TRBJ1-6; no clear D. The CDR3 length is 16 residues. The germline CDR1 and CDR2 sequences are MNHEY and SVGAGI. V was clipped by 6 bases and J by 10 bases, with 22 bases between them. For the CDR3, the DNA is TGTGCCAGCAGCCGCACGGTGGCGGGGATTGGATCACCCCTCCACTTT. Amino acid sequence: CASSRTVAGIGSPLHF.

This clonotype was observed at least ten times. The chain recombines TRBV20-1 with TRBJ2-2; TRBD1 matches at 8 bases. With V trimmed by 7 bases and J by 5 bases, 12 bases remained unmatched. Germline V CDR1 and CDR2: DFQATT, SNEGSKA (reference sequence). The CDR3 contains 15 residues. In nucleotides, the CDR3 is TGCAGTGTAGGGACAGGCCATCTCAAAACCGGGGAGCTGTTTTTT. Amino acid sequence: CSVGTGHLKTGELFF.

This clonotype was picked up many times. This chain joins TRBV20-1 and TRBJ2-1; maybe TRBD2 (7 bases). CDR3 length: 12 residues. Germline V gene data show CDR1 as DFQATT and CDR2 as SNEGSKA (reference sequence). V was pared by 6 bases and J by 8 bases, with 14 bases between. This CDR3 is CSASWGGDEQFF. In DNA form, the CDR3 reads TGCAGTGCCTCTTGGGGGGGCGATGAGCAGTTCTTC.

In its sample, this clonotype was seen many times. The rearrangement links TRBV5-1 to TRBJ1-2, with 9 nucleotides matching TRBD1. Trimming cost V 9 bases and J 6 bases; bases outside gene matches: 9. The CDR3 runs to 13 residues. Germline V lookup: CDR1 SGHRS, CDR2 YFSETQ. The CDR3 DNA follows: TGCGCCACCACAGGCCGACAGGGGGATGGCTACACCTTC. This encodes CATTGRQGDGYTF. Complete variable domain (other parts from reference TRBV5-1 and TRBJ1-2): KAGVTQTPRYLIKTRGQQVTLSCSPISGHRSVSWYQQTPGQGLQFLFEYFSETQRNKGNFPGRFSGRQFSNSRSEMNVSTLELGDSALYLCATTGRQGDGYTFGSGTRLTVV.

This clonotype was seen at least ten times. The genes are TRBV3-1 and TRBJ1-1; D ambiguous. CDR1 and CDR2 from the germline V gene are LGHDT and YNNKEL (reference sequence). CDR3 length: 16 amino acids. Trimming left V 1 base short and J 2 bases short, with 14 bases between. The CDR3 spells CASSQGMVRANTEAFF. In DNA form, the CDR3 reads TGTGCCAGCAGCCAAGGCATGGTGCGAGCCAACACTGAAGCTTTCTTT. The whole variable domain, remainder taken from reference TRBV3-1 and TRBJ1-1, is DTAVSQTPKYLVTQMGNDKSIKCEQNLGHDTMYWYKQDSKKFLKIMFSYNNKELIINETVPNRFSPKSPDKAHLNLHINSLELGDSAVYFCASSQGMVRANTEAFFGQGTRLTVV.